These 13 T cell receptor beta chains were all obtained from the same sample, sequenced in a study of blood T cell repertoires in COVID-19. Data came from immunoSEQ multiplex PCR; TCRdb stores just in-frame clones and leaves some out. The sample consists of roughly 200,000 clones, around 86% of them appearing once. The specimen sequenced was PBMCs or T cells enriched from blood (not recorded which). These receptors originate from a man in his thirties or forties in a cohort exposed to, infected with or recovered from COVID-19 (not recorded which).

The chain has TRBV6-2 or TRBV6-3 and TRBJ2-7, with D possibly being TRBD1 (5 bases). Trimming shortened V by 2 bases and J by 5 bases, and 7 bases separated the two germline ends. The CDR3 is 12 residues long. Germline V gene lookup returns CDR1 MNHEY and CDR2 SVGEGT. Here the CDR3 reads CASSYGADEQYF. For the CDR3, the DNA is TGTGCCAGCAGTTACGGGGCTGACGAGCAGTACTTC.

This chain links TRBV25-1 with TRBJ1-6; 8 bases are shared with TRBD1. Trimming removed 4 bases from V and 8 bases from J; junction bases left unmatched: 7. The CDR3 is made up of 15 amino acids. Germline V CDR1 and CDR2: MGHDK, SYGVNS. CDR3 sequence: CASSGLGTGDSPLHF. The CDR3 DNA reads as TGTGCCAGCAGTGGCCTCGGGACAGGAGATTCACCCCTCCACTTT.

The J gene is TRBJ2-2, the V gene TRBV7-9, with a tentative D call TRBD1 (6 bases). The germline CDR1 and CDR2 sequences are SEHNR and FQNEAQ (reference sequence). This CDR3 comprises 15 residues. V was clipped by 6 bases and J by 5 bases, with 16 bases between them. In DNA form, the CDR3 reads TGTGCCAGCAGGTCGGTGGGGGCGCAGACCGGGGAGCTGTTTTTT. Protein product: CASRSVGAQTGELFF.

The chain combines TRBV10-3 with TRBJ2-5; 7 bases map to TRBD2. Germline assignment: CDR1 ENHRY and CDR2 SYGVKD. CDR3 length equals 15 residues. The junction had 11 bases not matched to a gene; V was cut back by 5 bases and J by 5 bases. This chain's CDR3 is CAISSFRRAGETQYF. CDR3 in DNA: TGTGCCATCAGTTCGTTTAGGAGAGCGGGGGAGACCCAGTACTTC.

The rearrangement uses TRBV15 and TRBJ1-6, with a possible D match to TRBD1 (5 bases). Germline-derived CDR1 and CDR2 are LNHNV and YYDKDF (reference sequence). The V end lost 9 bases, the J end lost 2 bases, and 17 bases lay between the germline ends. The CDR3 is made up of 16 amino acids. The CDR3 DNA is TGTGCCACGCAATGGACAAGTGGGACCTATAATTCACCCCTCCACTTT. Its translation: CATQWTSGTYNSPLHF. Drawing the rest from reference TRBV15 and TRBJ1-6, the complete variable domain is DAMVIQNPRYQVTQFGKPVTLSCSQTLNHNVMYWYQQKSSQAPKLLFHYYDKDFNNEADTPDNFQSRRPNTSFCFLDIRSPGLGDTAMYLCATQWTSGTYNSPLHFGNGTRLTVT.

The V call is TRBV3-1 (or the pseudogene TRBV3-2), the J call TRBJ1-1; TRBD1 agrees at 8 bases. V lost 4 bases and J lost 4; bases outside the gene matches: 8. This CDR3 comprises 15 residues. The germline V gene encodes CDR1 LGHDT and CDR2 YNNKEL (reference sequence). CDR3 sequence (DNA): TGTGCCAGCAGCCCACGGAGAACAGGGGGCACTGAAGCTTTCTTT. It encodes CASSPRRTGGTEAFF.

The chain employs TRBV11-2 and TRBJ2-7; 8 nucleotides agree with TRBD2. With V trimmed by 4 bases and J by 4 bases, 6 bases remained unmatched. CDR1 is SGHAT and CDR2 is FQNNGV in the germline V gene. The CDR3 is 14 amino acids. CDR3 DNA: TGTGCCAGCAGCTCCTTACGGGGGGGGTACGAGCAGTACTTC. This gives the protein CASSSLRGGYEQYF.

This clone appeared a few times. The gene calls are TRBV28 and TRBJ2-7; no definite D call. V lost 6 bases and J lost 4, with 13 bases in between. CDR3 length equals 13 residues. The germline V gene encodes CDR1 MDHEN and CDR2 SYDVKM. The CDR3 sequence: CASSPTPSYEQYF. CDR3 nucleotide sequence: TGTGCCAGCAGCCCAACCCCGAGTTACGAGCAGTACTTC.

The rearrangement links TRBV14 to TRBJ1-2, with 12 bases that match TRBD1. Trimming at V came to 1 base and at J to 4 bases, leaving 4 bases not matched to a gene. The CDR3 is made up of 16 amino acids. The V gene's germline CDR1 is SGHDN and CDR2 FVKESK. CDR3 nucleotides: TGTGCCAGCAGCCAAGCGGGACAGGGGGCGAGCTATGGCTACACCTTC. As protein: CASSQAGQGASYGYTF.

Of note for this clone: The same CDR3 also results from other DNA sequences found in this sample. This sequence joins TRBV10-1 and TRBJ1-1; D ambiguous. V lost 3 bases and J 0 bases, leaving 8 bases between the germline ends. CDR3 length equals 14 residues. Germline V gives CDR1 WNHNN, CDR2 SYGVQD (reference sequence). This CDR3 reads CASSDGGMNTEAFF. In nucleotides, the CDR3 is TGCGCCAGCAGTGATGGAGGTATGAACACTGAAGCTTTCTTT.

This clone was seen once. The chain recombines TRBV29-1 with TRBJ1-1, with D possibly TRBD1 on 6 matching bases. The CDR3 totals 14 residues. Germline V gene sequence: CDR1 SQVTM, CDR2 ANQGSEA. V was cut by 5 bases and J by 4 bases, with 17 bases left in between. CDR3 protein: CSVRPDRIGTEAFF. For the CDR3, the DNA is TGCAGCGTTCGACCCGACAGGATCGGCACTGAAGCTTTCTTT.

The chain joins TRBV9 to TRBJ2-1; TRBD1 is a possible D gene (5 bases). Germline V gene lookup returns CDR1 SGDLS and CDR2 YYNGEE. The CDR3 covers 13 residues. Trimming took off 2 bases at V and 7 bases at J, with 10 bases between the two ends. CDR3: CASSVTVPNEQFF. The CDR3 coding sequence is TGTGCCAGCAGCGTGACAGTACCGAATGAGCAGTTCTTC.

The V and J genes are TRBV28 and TRBJ1-3, with 7 bases matching TRBD1. CDR1 and CDR2 (germline): MDHEN, SYDVKM. The CDR3 loop spans 15 amino acids. V was clipped by 2 bases and J by 4 bases; unmatched bases: 5. CDR3 nucleotides: TGTGCCAGCAGTTTAGTCAGGGGGACGGGAAACACCATATATTTT. It encodes CASSLVRGTGNTIYF.